The TCR beta chain under discussion was sequenced for a study of blood T cell repertoires in COVID-19. As for the study in general: Collection of acute and convalescent COVID-19 samples took place in the United States, Italy and Spain. PBMCs, B-cell-depleted T cells, or T cells were the source of the cDNA or gDNA that made up the material.

Clones were sequenced by immunoSEQ multiplex PCR, and TCRdb holds only the in-frame ones, with some missing. The repertoire holds approximately 80,000 clones, with under 85% as singletons. The germline V gene has CDR1 SGHNT and CDR2 YYREEE (reference sequence). This CDR3 is built from 13 residues. V lost 3 bases and J 3 bases, leaving 9 bases between the germline ends. The Seattle site enrolled patients during active infection and followed them longitudinally. The V call is TRBV5-4, the J call TRBJ2-5; D possibly corresponds to TRBD2 (6 bases). The receptor was derived from a woman of 80 years or more with COVID-19, enrolled during active disease. Sequencing was carried out using peripheral blood. In nucleotides, the CDR3 is TGTGCCAGCAGCTATTCGGGAGAAGAGACCCAGTACTTC. This encodes CASSYSGEETQYF.